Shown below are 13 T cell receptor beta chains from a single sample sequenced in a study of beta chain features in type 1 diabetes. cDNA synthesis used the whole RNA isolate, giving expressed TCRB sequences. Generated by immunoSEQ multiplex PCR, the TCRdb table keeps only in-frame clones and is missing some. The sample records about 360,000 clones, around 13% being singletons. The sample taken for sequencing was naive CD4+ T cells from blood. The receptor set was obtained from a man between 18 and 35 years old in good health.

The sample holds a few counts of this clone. The CDR3 DNA sequence: TGTGCCACCAGCAGTCGGTTGGGGGGGCAAGAGACCCAGTACTTC. This codes for CATSSRLGGQETQYF. The gene calls are TRBV15 and TRBJ2-5, with TRBD2 matching over 7 bases. Germline V CDR1 and CDR2: LNHNV, YYDKDF (reference sequence). Losses at the gene ends were 3 bases for V and 2 bases for J; bases not matched to a gene: 6. The CDR3 sequence is 15 residues long.

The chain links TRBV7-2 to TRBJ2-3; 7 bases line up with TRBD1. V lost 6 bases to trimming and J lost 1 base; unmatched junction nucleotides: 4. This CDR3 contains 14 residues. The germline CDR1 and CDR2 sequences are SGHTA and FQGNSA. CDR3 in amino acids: CASSNGQGTDTQYF. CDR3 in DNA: TGTGCCAGCAGTAACGGACAGGGCACAGATACGCAGTATTTT.

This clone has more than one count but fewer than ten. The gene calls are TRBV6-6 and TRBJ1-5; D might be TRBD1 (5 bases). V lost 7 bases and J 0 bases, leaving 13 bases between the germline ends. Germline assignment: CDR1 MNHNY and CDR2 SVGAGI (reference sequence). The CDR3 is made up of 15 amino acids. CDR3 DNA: TGTGCCAGCACTAAGGACATTTATAGCAATCAGCCCCAGCATTTT. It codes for CASTKDIYSNQPQHF.

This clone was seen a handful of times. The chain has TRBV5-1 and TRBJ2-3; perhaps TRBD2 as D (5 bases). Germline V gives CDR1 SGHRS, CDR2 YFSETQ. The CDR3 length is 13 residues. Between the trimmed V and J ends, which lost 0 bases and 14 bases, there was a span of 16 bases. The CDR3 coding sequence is TGCGCCAGCAGCTTGGACGTCCACGGACTGTCGTATTTT. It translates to CASSLDVHGLSYF. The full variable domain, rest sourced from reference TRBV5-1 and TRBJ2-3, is KAGVTQTPRYLIKTRGQQVTLSCSPISGHRSVSWYQQTPGQGLQFLFEYFSETQRNKGNFPGRFSGRQFSNSRSEMNVSTLELGDSALYLCASSLDVHGLSYFGPGTRLTVL.

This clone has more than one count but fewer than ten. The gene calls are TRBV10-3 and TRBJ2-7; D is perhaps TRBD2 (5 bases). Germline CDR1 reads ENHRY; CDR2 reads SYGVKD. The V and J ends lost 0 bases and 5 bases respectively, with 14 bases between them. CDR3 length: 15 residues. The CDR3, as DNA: TGTGCCATCAGTGAGTCAGGCCAGAGGGTAAACGAGCAGTACTTC. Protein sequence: CAISESGQRVNEQYF.

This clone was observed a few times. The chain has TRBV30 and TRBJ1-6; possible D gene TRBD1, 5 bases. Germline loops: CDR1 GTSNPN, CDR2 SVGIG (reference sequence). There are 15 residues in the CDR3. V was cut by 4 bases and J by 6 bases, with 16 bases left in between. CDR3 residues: CAWKQDLTVNSPLHF. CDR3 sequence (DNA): TGTGCCTGGAAACAAGACCTGACAGTTAATTCACCCCTCCACTTT. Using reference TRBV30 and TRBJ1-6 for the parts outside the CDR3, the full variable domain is SQTIHQWPATLVQPVGSPLSLECTVEGTSNPNLYWYRQAAGRGLQLLFYSVGIGQISSEVPQNLSASRPQDRQFILSSKKLLLSDSGFYLCAWKQDLTVNSPLHFGNGTRLTVT.

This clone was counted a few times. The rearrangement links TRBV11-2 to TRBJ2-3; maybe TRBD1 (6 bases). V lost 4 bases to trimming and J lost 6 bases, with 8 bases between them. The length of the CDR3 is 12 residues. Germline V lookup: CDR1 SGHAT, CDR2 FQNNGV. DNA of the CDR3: TGTGCCAGCAGCTCAGGGGAGGATACGCAGTATTTT. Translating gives CASSSGEDTQYF. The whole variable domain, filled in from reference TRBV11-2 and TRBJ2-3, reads EAGVAQSPRYKIIEKRQSVAFWCNPISGHATLYWYQQILGQGPKLLIQFQNNGVVDDSQLPKDRFSAERLKGVDSTLKIQPAKLEDSAVYLCASSSGEDTQYFGPGTRLTVL.

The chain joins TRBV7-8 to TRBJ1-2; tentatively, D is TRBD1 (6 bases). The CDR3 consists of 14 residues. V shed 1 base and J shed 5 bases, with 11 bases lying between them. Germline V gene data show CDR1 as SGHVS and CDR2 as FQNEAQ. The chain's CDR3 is CASSLDRANYGYTF. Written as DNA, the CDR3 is TGTGCCAGCAGCTTAGACAGGGCAAATTATGGCTACACCTTC.

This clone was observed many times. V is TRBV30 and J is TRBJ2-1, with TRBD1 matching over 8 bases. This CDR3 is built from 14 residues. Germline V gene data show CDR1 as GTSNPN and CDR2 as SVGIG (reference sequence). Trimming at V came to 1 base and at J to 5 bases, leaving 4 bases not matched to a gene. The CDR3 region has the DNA TGTGCCTGGAGTGCGGACAGGGCTGACAATGAGCAGTTCTTC. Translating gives CAWSADRADNEQFF. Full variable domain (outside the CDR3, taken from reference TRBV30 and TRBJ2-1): SQTIHQWPATLVQPVGSPLSLECTVEGTSNPNLYWYRQAAGRGLQLLFYSVGIGQISSEVPQNLSASRPQDRQFILSSKKLLLSDSGFYLCAWSADRADNEQFFGPGTRLTVL.

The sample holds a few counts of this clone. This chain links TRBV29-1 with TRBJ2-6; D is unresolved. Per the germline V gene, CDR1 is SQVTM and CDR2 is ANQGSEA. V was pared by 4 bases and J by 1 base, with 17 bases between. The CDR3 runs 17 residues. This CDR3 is CSVAWAPFGSGANVLTF. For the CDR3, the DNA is TGCAGCGTTGCTTGGGCTCCCTTTGGATCTGGGGCCAACGTCCTGACTTTC.

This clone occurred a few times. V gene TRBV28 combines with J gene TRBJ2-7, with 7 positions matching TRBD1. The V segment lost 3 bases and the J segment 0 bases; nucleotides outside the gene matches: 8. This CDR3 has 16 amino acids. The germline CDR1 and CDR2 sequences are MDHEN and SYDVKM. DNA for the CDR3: TGTGCCAGCAGTTTTCAGGGACAGCAAAGCTCCTACGAGCAGTACTTC. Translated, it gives CASSFQGQQSSYEQYF.

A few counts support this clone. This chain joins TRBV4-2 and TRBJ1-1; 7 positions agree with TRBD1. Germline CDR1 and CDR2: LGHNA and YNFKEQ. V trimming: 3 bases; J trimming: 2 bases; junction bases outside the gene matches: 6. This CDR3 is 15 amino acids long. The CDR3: CASSQGTVLNTEAFF. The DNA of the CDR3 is TGTGCCAGCAGCCAGGGGACAGTCCTCAACACTGAAGCTTTCTTT.

The CDR3 loop reads CASSLGPTSGETQYF. The CDR3 DNA is TGCGCCAGCAGCTTGGGACCCACGTCGGGAGAGACCCAGTACTTC. The V gene is TRBV5-1, the J gene TRBJ2-5; D call uncertain. Germline V lookup: CDR1 SGHRS, CDR2 YFSETQ. The CDR3 sequence is 15 residues long. V was clipped by 0 bases and J by 4 bases, with 13 bases between them.